The rows below give T cell receptor beta chains drawn from one sample of a study of metastatic and nonmetastatic thyroid tumors. TCRdb re-called clones from the PCR reads using MiXCR. The sample carries 3,500 to 5,000 clones, roughly 22% recorded once. Input material: tumor tissue. The source of these receptors is a female donor with papillary thyroid cancer or a benign thyroid nodule (not recorded which). Some clones in this sample may be carry-over from other donors' samples. CDR3s include the opening cysteine and the closing phenylalanine or tryptophan. Fields, in order: V gene, clone size, J gene, CDR3 protein. The size of a clone is reported for some rows only, either as once, few or many, or as a class for expanded clones.

v_gene: TRBV6-1; abundance: -; j_gene: TRBJ2-2; CDR3aa: CASSWTVNTGELFF
v_gene: TRBV20-1; abundance: -; j_gene: TRBJ2-7; CDR3aa: CSARGASGIYEQYF
v_gene: TRBV7-9; abundance: medium-sized; j_gene: TRBJ1-1; CDR3aa: CASSGSLSAFF
v_gene: TRBV7-8; abundance: -; j_gene: TRBJ2-2; CDR3aa: CASSPRGSTTGELFF
v_gene: TRBV5-4; abundance: medium-sized; j_gene: TRBJ2-2; CDR3aa: CASNRWQDAGELFF
v_gene: TRBV27; abundance: many; j_gene: TRBJ2-7; CDR3aa: CASSSDRGLNEQYF
v_gene: TRBV18; abundance: -; j_gene: TRBJ2-2; CDR3aa: CASPPGGHTGELFF
v_gene: TRBV6-5; abundance: -; j_gene: TRBJ2-7; CDR3aa: CASSYLAGEGYEQYF
v_gene: TRBV18; abundance: -; j_gene: TRBJ2-7; CDR3aa: CASSLQRESSYEQYF
v_gene: TRBV5-5; abundance: -; j_gene: TRBJ2-7; CDR3aa: CASSPAPSLGDEQYF
v_gene: TRBV29-1; abundance: -; j_gene: TRBJ1-2; CDR3aa: CSVDRLDRGGGYTF
v_gene: TRBV20-1; abundance: once; j_gene: TRBJ2-5; CDR3aa: CSARDFLDTIQETQYF
v_gene: TRBV2; abundance: few; j_gene: TRBJ2-3; CDR3aa: CASSGTGSGDTQYF
v_gene: TRBV25-1; abundance: many; j_gene: TRBJ2-4; CDR3aa: CASSDGLAVAKNIQYF
v_gene: TRBV20-1; abundance: few; j_gene: TRBJ2-2; CDR3aa: CSAEGGLASNTGELFF
v_gene: TRBV30; abundance: -; j_gene: TRBJ1-3; CDR3aa: CAWGSWTGNRNTTYF
v_gene: TRBV5-6; abundance: many; j_gene: TRBJ1-3; CDR3aa: CASSLGLNSGNTIYF
v_gene: TRBV15; abundance: few; j_gene: TRBJ2-5; CDR3aa: CATSRDRTQETQYF
v_gene: TRBV6-1; abundance: medium-sized; j_gene: TRBJ2-5; CDR3aa: CASSEGPQETQYF
v_gene: TRBV20-1; abundance: -; j_gene: TRBJ1-2; CDR3aa: CSASVPGGPVPYGYTF
v_gene: TRBV28; abundance: few; j_gene: TRBJ1-3; CDR3aa: CASSDMSSGNTIYF
v_gene: TRBV28; abundance: large; j_gene: TRBJ1-6; CDR3aa: CASSSPRERNSPLHF
v_gene: TRBV28; abundance: few; j_gene: TRBJ1-2; CDR3aa: CASREQGATYGYTF
v_gene: TRBV6-1; abundance: medium-sized; j_gene: TRBJ2-7; CDR3aa: CASSAENEQYF
v_gene: TRBV6-1; abundance: few; j_gene: TRBJ2-5; CDR3aa: CASQTSGYETQYF
v_gene: TRBV20-1; abundance: medium-sized; j_gene: TRBJ2-3; CDR3aa: CSARDGLAGETDTQYF
v_gene: TRBV6-6; abundance: few; j_gene: TRBJ2-7; CDR3aa: CASSYGGWYEQYF
v_gene: TRBV12-3/TRBV12-4; abundance: few; j_gene: TRBJ2-5; CDR3aa: CASGLLGQETQYF
v_gene: TRBV5-1; abundance: -; j_gene: TRBJ1-2; CDR3aa: CASSSKQGNYGHTF
v_gene: TRBV12-3/TRBV12-4; abundance: few; j_gene: TRBJ2-7; CDR3aa: CASSLLSIISYEQYF
v_gene: TRBV20-1; abundance: -; j_gene: TRBJ2-7; CDR3aa: CSARDMAVGYEQYF